Each of the 14 T cell receptor beta chains below was sequenced from the same sample in a study of blood T cell repertoires in COVID-19. Sequencing was performed with immunoSEQ multiplex PCR; in TCRdb, only in-frame clones are kept and a portion is missing. This sample has tens of thousands of clones, with about 79% found just once. Material for sequencing was peripheral blood. Receptors originate from a man aged 70 or older with acute or convalescent COVID-19.

The genes are TRBV19 and TRBJ2-7, with TRBD1 matching 7 bases. Trimming removed 4 bases from V and 5 bases from J; junction bases left unmatched: 14. CDR1 LNHDA and CDR2 SQIVND come from the germline V gene (reference sequence). The CDR3 length is 16 residues. The CDR3 sequence is CASSTRQGASFDEQYF. The DNA for the CDR3 is TGTGCCAGTAGTACCCGACAGGGAGCGTCTTTTGACGAGCAGTACTTC.

The V call is TRBV5-1, the J call TRBJ2-1; D remains unclear. The ends were cut back, 2 bases at V and 6 bases at J, with 6 bases in the middle. The CDR3 length is 12 residues. Germline V CDR1 and CDR2: SGHRS, YFSETQ. The DNA for the CDR3 is TGCGCCAGCAGCTTCAACTTCAATGAGCAGTTCTTC. Translating gives CASSFNFNEQFF.

The gene calls are TRBV7-2 and TRBJ2-7, with 10 bases matching TRBD1. Trimming cost V 4 bases and J 2 bases; bases outside gene matches: 5. The CDR3 totals 15 residues. Looked up from germline, CDR1 is SGHTA and CDR2 is FQGNSA. The CDR3 nucleotides read TGTGCCAGCAGCTCAGCCGGGACAGGGGCCTACGAGCAGTACTTC. Translated: CASSSAGTGAYEQYF.

The chain has TRBV5-1 and TRBJ2-1; TRBD2 might be the D (6 bases). Per the germline V gene, CDR1 is SGHRS and CDR2 is YFSETQ. There are 15 residues in the CDR3. Trimming removed 2 bases at V and 4 bases at J, with 13 bases between. In DNA, the CDR3 is TGCGCCAGCAGCTTAATTACGGGAGTGTACAATGAGCAGTTCTTC. Its protein product is CASSLITGVYNEQFF.

The rearrangement joins TRBV9 to TRBJ2-1, with D hard to call. The CDR3 has 14 amino acids. The V end was cut by 1 base, the J end by 5 bases, with 10 bases between. From germline, CDR1 is SGDLS and CDR2 YYNGEE. CDR3 nucleotide sequence: TGTGCCAGCAGCGTAAAAGACGGAGACAATGAGCAGTTCTTC. Residues: CASSVKDGDNEQFF. Looking up the rest from reference TRBV9 and TRBJ2-1 gives the full variable domain: DSGVTQTPKHLITATGQRVTLRCSPRSGDLSVYWYQQSLDQGLQFLIQYYNGEERAKGNILERFSAQQFPDLHSELNLSSLELGDSALYFCASSVKDGDNEQFFGPGTRLTVL.

The J gene is TRBJ1-5, the V gene TRBV7-2; unclear D gene. The ends were cut back, 5 bases at V and 7 bases at J, with 15 bases in the middle. This CDR3 comprises 14 residues. Per germline, CDR1 SGHTA and CDR2 FQGNSA. The CDR3 region is CASSEREWGQPQHF. CDR3 DNA: TGTGCCAGCAGCGAGAGGGAGTGGGGACAGCCCCAGCATTTT.

The chain joins TRBV14 to TRBJ2-5; no reliable D call. Deletions cut 0 bases from V and 5 bases from J, with 10 bases between. The CDR3 consists of 14 residues. From germline, CDR1 is SGHDN and CDR2 FVKESK. The CDR3 nucleotides read TGTGCCAGCAGCCAAGATGCGGCGCGGGAGACCCAGTACTTC. Residues: CASSQDAARETQYF.

The chain links TRBV5-4 to TRBJ2-2; 9 positions match TRBD2. The CDR3 spans 15 residues. Looked up from germline, CDR1 is SGHNT and CDR2 is YYREEE (reference sequence). V gave up 2 bases and J gave up 6 bases; unmatched junction bases: 5. In DNA form, the CDR3 reads TGTGCCAGCAGCTTTGGCGGGAGGGTAGCCGGGGAGCTGTTTTTT. It codes for CASSFGGRVAGELFF.

The chain uses TRBV29-1 and TRBJ2-3; no reliable D call. The CDR3 runs to 13 residues. Germline V lookup: CDR1 SQVTM, CDR2 ANQGSEA. V was shortened by 4 bases and J by 2 bases, with 10 bases between the two germline ends. The CDR3 bases are TGCAGCGTTGCAACACCATACACAGATACGCAGTATTTT. Its translation: CSVATPYTDTQYF.

J is TRBJ2-1 and V is TRBV11-3; D is perhaps TRBD1 (5 bases). This CDR3 has 11 residues. Germline values: CDR1 SGHNT, CDR2 YENEEA. Trimming pared 5 bases from V and 9 bases from J, leaving 8 bases between. The CDR3 DNA follows: TGTGCCAGCAGCCAGGGCGTTGAGCAGTTCTTC. The encoded protein is CASSQGVEQFF.

This chain links TRBV19 with TRBJ1-1; D may be TRBD1 (5 bases). Germline CDR1 is LNHDA and CDR2 is SQIVND (reference sequence). This CDR3 contains 15 residues. V lost 4 bases to trimming and J lost 1 base, with 13 bases between them. The CDR3 DNA is TGTGCCAGTAGTACACACTCGGGGGGGAACACTGAAGCTTTCTTT. As protein: CASSTHSGGNTEAFF.

The chain couples TRBV30 to TRBJ1-2; D unclear. Germline V gene lookup returns CDR1 GTSNPN and CDR2 SVGIG (reference sequence). This CDR3 contains 13 residues. V was shortened by 0 bases and J by 8 bases, with 13 bases between the two germline ends. The CDR3 coding sequence is TGTGCCTGGAGTGTTGGAGGGCTTGGAGGCTACACCTTC. It translates to CAWSVGGLGGYTF. The variable domain in full, completed from reference TRBV30 and TRBJ1-2, reads SQTIHQWPATLVQPVGSPLSLECTVEGTSNPNLYWYRQAAGRGLQLLFYSVGIGQISSEVPQNLSASRPQDRQFILSSKKLLLSDSGFYLCAWSVGGLGGYTFGSGTRLTVV.

This clone was detected only once. The chain employs TRBV28 and TRBJ2-1, with TRBD1 as a possible D gene (6 bases). The CDR3 is 14 amino acids. Germline V lookup: CDR1 MDHEN, CDR2 SYDVKM. The V end lost 6 bases, the J end lost 7 bases, and 16 bases lay between the germline ends. The CDR3, as DNA: TGTGCCAGCAGCCTGGGGGCCATAGGGAATGAGCAGTTCTTC. It specifies CASSLGAIGNEQFF.

The rearrangement links TRBV3-1 (or the pseudogene TRBV3-2) to TRBJ2-7, with D uncertain. This CDR3 comprises 14 residues. The V gene lost 4 bases and the J gene lost 0 bases, with 10 bases spanning the gap. CDR1 LGHDT and CDR2 YNNKEL come from the germline V gene (reference sequence). CDR3 sequence reads: CASSLQASSYEQYF. In DNA, the CDR3 is TGTGCCAGCAGCCTCCAAGCTAGCTCCTACGAGCAGTACTTC.